This TCR beta chain was documented in a study of blood T cell repertoires in COVID-19 (dated by TCRdb to 2019 to 2021). Concerning the study at large: The collaborator samples originated in the United States, Italy and Spain and spanned the acute and convalescent phases of COVID-19. Where available, HLA class I and class II types were obtained from metadata supplied by the sample provider rather than from assay-based typing. The material from the prospective study consisted of cDNA or gDNA derived from T cells, B-cell-depleted T cells, or PBMCs. The samples were drawn from the first 160 participants of the ongoing ImmuneRACE study and from 1,254 subjects provided by 6 global collaborators. The repertoires were released in a freely available public database intended as a resource for research on the immune response to SARS-CoV-2. Sample metadata almost always included a de-identified subject ID, COVID-19 status, age in years and sex. Deeply sampled blood TCRbeta repertoires from subjects exposed to, actively infected with, or recovered from COVID-19 were included in the dataset. Overall study results and their limits: How much clinical and demographic metadata was included differed by source and by participant, and the metadata was provided uncurated.

TCRbeta CDR3 regions were amplified from genomic DNA using the immunoSEQ Assay, a bias-controlled multiplex PCR. As for the authors' bioinformatics: Within the assay, amplification of reference gene primers was used to estimate how many nucleated cells each sample contained. Sequence reads were collapsed and filtered to measure the absolute abundance of every unique TCRbeta CDR3 rearrangement. For each sample, productive Simpson clonality was calculated as the square root of Simpson's diversity index across productive rearrangements. TCRdb obtained this table from immuneACCESS and retained in-frame rearrangements with V and J assigned. These tables miss some clones; where compared with another copy, unresolved V genes account for less than half of the shortfall, and the remainder is unexplained. That table is the source of V, J and clone size, and D and trimming were worked out from the DNA. The sample table holds around 190,000 clones, of which about 81% were seen once. The ten largest clones capture more than 2.5% of the sample.

In regard to this clone: What this receptor recognizes is not known. Base qualities are not provided; no much larger clone lies one nucleotide away.

Participants in the prospective study were aged roughly 18 to 100 years, lived in 20 to 25 United States geographic areas, and enrolled through a virtual design. Cohort assignment in the prospective study relied on participant-reported clinical history from a screening survey and a study questionnaire. For ImmuneRACE Cohort 3, a participant was defined as recovered based on two consecutive negative NP/OP PCR tests, clearance by a healthcare professional, or resolution of symptoms. Mobile phlebotomists in the prospective study collected whole blood, serum and a nasopharyngeal or oropharyngeal swab from every participant. Prospective study participants could optionally give additional blood draws and questionnaires over an approximately two-month period. Blood samples from the prospective study were shipped frozen or at room temperature prior to DNA extraction. This clonotype was sampled from a woman aged 25-40 years who had recovered from COVID-19. The sequenced sample consisted of PBMCs or T cells enriched from blood (not recorded which).

Read as DNA, the sequence is TGTGCCAGCGTTGGGGGGTTGTTGAACTATGGCTACACCTTC. Translated, it reads CASVGGLLNYGYTF. The V and J genes are TRBV6-5 and TRBJ1-2; perhaps TRBD1 is the D gene, with 5 bases matching. Trimming takes 8 bases from V and 2 bases from J, and the germline ends sit 15 bases apart. Per the germline V gene, MNHEY is the CDR1 and SVGAGI is the CDR2. The CDR3 holds 14 amino acids from the cysteine to the phenylalanine. Only CDR3 DNA is held: 42 bases, read in frame from base 1.